A single T cell receptor (beta chain) is shown here with its context. The data were obtained in a study of blood T cell repertoires in COVID-19. The repertoire was sequenced with immunoSEQ multiplex PCR; TCRdb's copy has only in-frame clones and lacks some. The profile shows about 120,000 clones, about nine tenths of them singletons. From germline, CDR1 is MGHRA and CDR2 YSYEKL. The V segment lost 1 base and the J segment 4 bases; nucleotides outside the gene matches: 6. CDR3 length equals 15 residues. The sequenced sample consisted of peripheral blood. This sequence was found in a woman between 65 and 79 years old with acute or convalescent COVID-19. This rearrangement joins TRBV4-1 to TRBJ1-2, with 7 bases matching TRBD1. CDR3 loop: CASSQVRDSFYGYTF. CDR3 coding DNA: TGCGCCAGCAGCCAAGTACGGGACAGCTTCTATGGCTACACCTTC.